This T cell receptor beta chain was captured by sequencing in a study of cytomegalovirus exposure and HLA in healthy donors. CDR3 length: 15 amino acids. The J segment lost 4 bases and the V segment lost 3 bases, leaving 1 base of the junction unmatched. Germline CDR1 and CDR2: SGHTA and FQGNSA. The PCR had 60 Vbeta and 13 Jbeta primers. The method was immunoSEQ multiplex PCR; TCRdb's version includes in-frame clones alone and lacks a portion of them. Here the sample spans about 110,000 clones, more than 70% being singletons. The source is a man younger than 45 in good health and CMV-seronegative. Sequenced sample: PBMCs. This chain links TRBV7-2 with TRBJ2-2; 11 positions agree with TRBD2. The CDR3 bases are TGTGCCAGCAGCTTCGGACTAGCGGGCACCGGGGAGCTGTTTTTT. This sequence encodes CASSFGLAGTGELFF.